This T cell receptor beta chain came from a study of blood T cells in healthy people across ages. At the level of the study: The template switching approach captured approximately one barcoded beta molecule for every two T cells.

In regard to this clonotype: As yet, its antigen is unknown.

Whole-study results and caveats: Long-lived donors had more naive CD4+ cells and higher diversity than aged donors.

It was with a sample-barcoded 5' primer and a J-beta primer mix that a second PCR of roughly 7 to 12 cycles was run. Every cDNA molecule bore a tag from a template-switch adaptor containing 12 random nucleotides. Every sample gave at least 2.5 million paired-end reads containing CDR3. MiXCR, run by TCRdb on the 5' RACE reads, gives a single entry per CDR3 protein. Here the sample spans about 1,600,000 distinct CDR3 sequences, 40% to 50% being singletons. The V end was cut by 7 bases, the J end by 7 bases, with 14 bases between. The germline V gene has CDR1 MDHEN and CDR2 SYDVKM. The CDR3 sequence is 13 residues long.

The chain employs TRBV28 and TRBJ2-1; possible D gene TRBD2, 6 bases. Sequenced sample: blood. The source is a woman between 18 and 29 years old in good health. In DNA form, the CDR3 reads TGTGCCAGCATCCGGGACTCCCCGAATGAGCAGTTCTTC. This translates into CASIRDSPNEQFF.